This T cell receptor (beta chain) was identified in a study of shared clonotypes between healthy human individuals. General study results and limits: It was anticipated that sequencing depth would influence how many clonotypes donors shared.

As regards this clone: The target antigen is unknown.

This CDR3 is 15 amino acids long. V shed 5 bases and J 4 bases; nucleotides not matched to a gene: 9. Germline CDR1 and CDR2: MGHRA and YSYEKL. Sequencing used immunoSEQ multiplex PCR; TCRdb keeps in-frame clones, though not all of them. The sample holds millions of clones, around nine tenths seen once. V usage is TRBV4-1 and J usage is TRBJ2-7; TRBD2 matches at 9 bases. The clonotype was recovered from a man between 18 and 35 years old in good health. Sequenced sample: naive CD4+ T cells sorted from blood. As for subset: CD45RA+ positively selected. The CDR3 sequence is CASSGGTSGLYEQYF. The CDR3 nucleotides are TGCGCCAGCAGCGGGGGAACTAGCGGGCTTTACGAGCAGTACTTC.